The 24 T cell receptor beta chains below come from one sample, sequenced in a study of control samples from healthy donors and cancer patients (dated by TCRdb to 2020 to 2021). Receptor libraries were prepared by the immunoSEQ multiplex PCR assay. The immuneACCESS repertoire file appears here via TCRdb, limited to in-frame rearrangements. These files lack a portion of the clones; in checked studies, under half of the deficit traces to unresolved V genes, and the cause of the others is not known. Counted in this sample were 150,000 to 200,000 clones; 70% to 90% of them appeared once. Under 2% of the sample rests with the top ten. Sample: blood. The receptors derive from a man in his late teens or twenties in good health.

The rearrangement joins TRBV12-3 or TRBV12-4 to TRBJ1-1; D is possibly TRBD1 (5 bases). This CDR3 spans 13 amino acids. Trimming cost V 3 bases and J 8 bases, with 13 bases left between them. CDR3 protein: CASSFGTAVEAFF. The CDR3 nucleotides read TGTGCCAGCAGTTTTGGGACGGCGGTAGAAGCTTTCTTT.

The rearrangement joins TRBV5-1 to TRBJ2-1, with 7 bases lining up with TRBD1. There are 15 residues in the CDR3. Germline trimming cut 2 bases from V and 8 bases from J; bases unmatched to any gene: 10. Germline values: CDR1 SGHRS, CDR2 YFSETQ. CDR3 sequence (DNA): TGCGCCAGCAGCTTATATACAGGGGTCTCAGATGAGCAGTTCTTC. As protein: CASSLYTGVSDEQFF.

The chain links TRBV9 to TRBJ2-5; 9 positions agree with TRBD1. Germline CDR1 and CDR2: SGDLS and YYNGEE. CDR3 length: 16 amino acids. V shed 0 bases, J shed 5 bases, and the junction held 8 bases outside the gene matches. Here the CDR3 reads CASSVGDRVFRETQYF. The CDR3 nucleotides read TGTGCCAGCAGCGTAGGGGACAGGGTTTTTCGGGAGACCCAGTACTTC.

The V call is TRBV2, the J call TRBJ1-1, with TRBD1 as a possible D gene (6 bases). Germline CDR1 SNHLY, CDR2 FYNNEI. Trimming removed 2 bases from V and 1 base from J, with 14 bases in between. This CDR3 contains 16 residues. The CDR3 reads CASSESRDKQNTEAFF. CDR3 DNA sequence: TGTGCCAGCAGTGAAAGCCGGGACAAACAGAACACTGAAGCTTTCTTT.

The J gene is TRBJ2-5, the V gene TRBV5-4; 10 bases fit TRBD2. V lost 2 bases and J lost 1; bases outside the gene matches: 8. CDR1 SGHNT and CDR2 YYREEE come from the germline V gene (reference sequence). The CDR3 totals 17 residues. In DNA, the CDR3 is TGTGCCAGCAGCTTAGGGCTAGCGGGGGTAGGCCAAGAGACCCAGTACTTC. This sequence encodes CASSLGLAGVGQETQYF.

The chain joins TRBV5-1 to TRBJ2-5; 7 nucleotides line up with TRBD1. Trimming removed 3 bases from V and 5 bases from J; junction bases left unmatched: 13. Per germline, CDR1 SGHRS and CDR2 YFSETQ. The CDR3 sequence is 16 residues long. The CDR3 is CASSSLGTVSVETQYF. CDR3 DNA sequence: TGCGCCAGCAGCTCGTTAGGGACAGTAAGTGTGGAGACCCAGTACTTC. The variable domain in full, completed from reference TRBV5-1 and TRBJ2-5, reads KAGVTQTPRYLIKTRGQQVTLSCSPISGHRSVSWYQQTPGQGLQFLFEYFSETQRNKGNFPGRFSGRQFSNSRSEMNVSTLELGDSALYLCASSSLGTVSVETQYFGPGTRLLVL.

This clone was detected once. V usage is TRBV6-2 or TRBV6-3 and J usage is TRBJ1-1; D is perhaps TRBD1 (5 bases). The CDR3 consists of 11 residues. Germline-derived CDR1 and CDR2 are MNHEY and SVGEGT. Deletions cut 6 bases from V and 6 bases from J, with 8 bases between. Here the CDR3 DNA reads TGTGCCAGCAGCCAGGGCCCTGAAGCTTTCTTT. Translating gives CASSQGPEAFF.

The CDR3 spells CASSQGTGNSGNTIYF. In DNA form, the CDR3 reads TGTGCCAGCAGCCAAGGGACAGGGAACTCTGGAAACACCATATATTTT. The gene calls are TRBV4-2 and TRBJ1-3; 8 nucleotides match TRBD1. With V trimmed by 1 base and J by 0 bases, 2 bases remained unmatched. The germline gives CDR1 LGHNA, CDR2 YNFKEQ. The CDR3 length is 16 residues.

This clone was seen a few times. The V call is TRBV10-3, the J call TRBJ1-5, with D unclear. Germline V CDR1 and CDR2: ENHRY, SYGVKD. Trimming left V 1 base short and J 5 bases short, with 3 bases between. The CDR3 covers 12 residues. The CDR3 nucleotides read TGTGCCATCAGTGAGTGGGATCAGCCCCAGCATTTT. This codes for CAISEWDQPQHF.

V is TRBV6-1 and J is TRBJ1-1; 11 bases map to TRBD1. The ends lost 0 bases at V and 0 bases at J; junction bases unmatched: 12. Germline CDR1 and CDR2: MNHNS and SASEGT. CDR3 length: 20 amino acids. The CDR3 here is CASSEAGGWTGGPMNTEAFF. In DNA, the CDR3 is TGTGCCAGCAGTGAAGCGGGGGGTTGGACAGGGGGCCCCATGAACACTGAAGCTTTCTTT.

The chain links TRBV10-3 to TRBJ1-6; TRBD1 is a possible D gene (5 bases). V was cut by 9 bases and J by 8 bases, with 14 bases left in between. The CDR3 is 13 residues long. The germline CDR1 and CDR2 sequences are ENHRY and SYGVKD. CDR3 residues: CAIWDGVYSPLHF. CDR3 in DNA: TGTGCCATTTGGGACGGAGTCTATTCACCCCTCCACTTT.

V is TRBV27 and J is TRBJ2-4; tentative D call: TRBD2 (6 bases). Trimming removed 6 bases from V and 7 bases from J, with 13 bases in between. The CDR3 consists of 13 residues. Looked up from germline, CDR1 is MNHEY and CDR2 is SMNVEV (reference sequence). CDR3 DNA sequence: TGTGCCAGCAGGGGGAGTGGGGGGAACATTCAGTACTTC. Its protein product is CASRGSGGNIQYF.

This clone was seen only a few times. The chain has TRBV5-1 and TRBJ1-4; TRBD1 matches at 7 bases. The ends lost 4 bases at V and 7 bases at J; junction bases unmatched: 10. The CDR3 extends over 15 amino acids. Looked up from germline, CDR1 is SGHRS and CDR2 is YFSETQ. The CDR3 nucleotides read TGCGCCAGCAGCGCAAGAGGGGGCGGAGGTGAAAAACTGTTTTTT. Its translation is CASSARGGGGEKLFF. Full variable domain (rest looked up from reference TRBV5-1 and TRBJ1-4): KAGVTQTPRYLIKTRGQQVTLSCSPISGHRSVSWYQQTPGQGLQFLFEYFSETQRNKGNFPGRFSGRQFSNSRSEMNVSTLELGDSALYLCASSARGGGGEKLFFGSGTQLSVL.

The chain carries TRBV19 and TRBJ2-6; possibly TRBD1 for D (5 bases). This CDR3 spans 17 amino acids. The germline V gene has CDR1 LNHDA and CDR2 SQIVND (reference sequence). The V and J ends lost 4 bases and 2 bases respectively, with 15 bases between them. As DNA, the CDR3 is TGTGCCAGTAGTACCCGTCAGGGTCTCACTGGGGCCAACGTCCTGACTTTC. Translation: CASSTRQGLTGANVLTF.

The genes are TRBV4-3 and TRBJ2-5; TRBD2 is a possible D gene (5 bases). This CDR3 spans 14 amino acids. Germline loops: CDR1 LGHNA, CDR2 YSLEER. Between the trimmed V and J ends, which lost 4 bases and 5 bases, there was a span of 14 bases. The chain's CDR3 is CASSPRSGGETQYF. The CDR3 DNA sequence: TGCGCCAGCAGCCCCCGTTCGGGCGGGGAGACCCAGTACTTC.

The chain links TRBV7-2 to TRBJ2-3, with D maybe TRBD2 (5 bases). V was cut by 3 bases and J by 6 bases, with 7 bases left in between. This CDR3 is built from 12 residues. Germline-derived CDR1 and CDR2 are SGHTA and FQGNSA. The CDR3, as DNA: TGTGCCAGCAGCTTTACGGGGGATACGCAGTATTTT. It specifies CASSFTGDTQYF.

J is TRBJ2-3 and V is TRBV7-6, with D maybe TRBD1 (6 bases). The V and J ends lost 5 bases and 8 bases respectively, with 17 bases between them. Germline assignment: CDR1 SGHVS and CDR2 FNYEAQ. This CDR3 is 14 amino acids long. The CDR3 DNA sequence: TGTGCCAGCAGCCTTGGACAGTACGGAGGTACGCAGTATTTT. Its protein is CASSLGQYGGTQYF.

Only one count was recorded for this clone. V and J are TRBV7-3 and TRBJ1-1; tentatively, D is TRBD1 (5 bases). Germline V gives CDR1 SGHTA, CDR2 FQGTGA. The CDR3 spans 13 residues. The V and J ends lost 5 bases and 5 bases respectively, with 12 bases between them. CDR3 nucleotides: TGTGCCAGCAGCACTAGGGGCGGAACTGAAGCTTTCTTT. Amino acid sequence: CASSTRGGTEAFF.

This clone has only one observation. This rearrangement joins TRBV23-1 to TRBJ1-6; 8 bases map to TRBD1. TRBV23-1 is annotated as an ORF whose role is uncertain. V was clipped by 3 bases and J by 6 bases; unmatched bases: 10. The CDR3 runs to 17 residues. CDR3 residues: CASSHPRRQGCNSPLHF. The CDR3 coding sequence is TGCGCCAGCAGTCACCCAAGGAGACAGGGGTGTAATTCACCCCTCCACTTT.

The chain employs TRBV2 and TRBJ1-5; D gene unclear. Looked up from germline, CDR1 is SNHLY and CDR2 is FYNNEI. V lost 8 bases, J lost 1 base, and 9 bases lay in between. CDR3 length: 13 residues. Here the CDR3 reads CASLGSSNQPQHF. CDR3 nucleotides: TGTGCCAGCTTAGGCAGCAGCAATCAGCCCCAGCATTTT.

There are a few counts of this clone. The chain links TRBV27 to TRBJ1-5, with a weak D call TRBD1 (5 bases). CDR3 size: 15 residues. CDR1 MNHEY and CDR2 SMNVEV come from the germline V gene (reference sequence). V dropped 4 bases and J dropped 7 bases, with 17 bases sitting between them. The CDR3 here is CASSYRDPRRQPQHF. The CDR3 bases are TGTGCCAGCAGTTACCGGGACCCTCGGAGGCAGCCCCAGCATTTT.

The chain carries TRBV7-9 and TRBJ2-5; D is unclear. This CDR3 has 12 residues. Trimming shortened V by 3 bases and J by 5 bases, and 7 bases separated the two germline ends. CDR1 and CDR2 (germline): SEHNR, FQNEAQ (reference sequence). The CDR3 coding sequence is TGTGCCAGCAGCTTTATTACGGAGACCCAGTACTTC. Translating gives CASSFITETQYF.

The chain has TRBV4-3 and TRBJ1-4; D is possibly TRBD1 (6 bases). This CDR3 has 15 amino acids. The ends were cut back, 0 bases at V and 8 bases at J, with 13 bases in the middle. From germline, CDR1 is LGHNA and CDR2 YSLEER. The CDR3, as DNA: TGCGCCAGCAGCCAAGAACGACAGGTCAAAGAAAAACTGTTTTTT. This gives the protein CASSQERQVKEKLFF.

The rearrangement joins TRBV4-3 to TRBJ2-1; either TRBD1 or TRBD2 may supply D (5 bases each). Germline-derived CDR1 and CDR2 are LGHNA and YSLEER. V lost 2 bases and J 9 bases, leaving 8 bases between the germline ends. The CDR3 runs to 12 residues. The CDR3, as DNA: TGCGCCAGCAGCCAATATGGGGGTGAGCAGTTCTTC. Its translation is CASSQYGGEQFF.